The 30 T cell receptor beta chains listed next were all sequenced from one sample in a study of vaccination and CD4 T cells after COVID-19. The treatment is: roughly 11-day PBMC culture with coronavirus spike peptide pools or control peptides (ViraFEST assay). The antigens these receptors bind are not known. With the Oncomine TCR Beta short-read assay, DNA from cultured CD4+ T cells was sequenced. TCRdb re-called the PCR reads through MiXCR, storing one row per CDR3 protein. The repertoire holds some 13,000 distinct CDR3 sequences, with around a quarter as singletons. Sequenced: CD4+ T cells from blood, cultured in vitro. The receptors derive from a human donor who had recovered from COVID-19.

The chain couples TRBV18 to TRBJ2-5, with D maybe TRBD1 (6 bases). With 2 bases removed from V and 1 base from J, the gap between germline ends came to 14 bases. Germline lookup yields CDR1 KGHSH and CDR2 LQKENI. The CDR3 runs to 16 residues. In DNA form, the CDR3 reads TGTGCCAGCTCACCAACAGGGAGAGGGCCCCAAGAGACCCAGTACTTC. Encoded protein: CASSPTGRGPQETQYF.

The chain employs TRBV5-5 and TRBJ1-6; TRBD1 aligns across 9 bases. Germline CDR1 is SGHKS and CDR2 is YYEKEE (reference sequence). Trimming cost V 4 bases and J 7 bases; bases outside gene matches: 3. There are 14 residues in the CDR3. The chain's CDR3 is CASSRTGANSPLHF. CDR3 nucleotide sequence: TGTGCCAGCAGCAGGACAGGGGCAAATTCACCCCTCCACTTT.

The chain has TRBV7-9 and TRBJ2-3, with 7 nucleotides matching TRBD2. CDR1 and CDR2 from the germline V gene are SEHNR and FQNEAQ (reference sequence). The length of the CDR3 is 16 residues. J lost 1 base, V lost 5 bases, and 9 bases had no gene match. DNA of the CDR3: TGTGCCAGCAGCCGTCGGGGGGACTCTCGCACAGATACGCAGTATTTT. It translates to CASSRRGDSRTDTQYF.

Note on this clonotype: One junction end does not reproduce the germline sequence, and a read error may be involved. The rearrangement links TRBV6-1 to TRBJ1-1; D call uncertain. CDR3 size: 16 residues. The germline CDR1 and CDR2 sequences are MNHNS and SASEGT. The CDR3 protein is CASSLTMGGGNTEALF. CDR3 nucleotides: TGTGCCAGCAGTCTGACCATGGGCGGAGGGAACACTGAAGCTCTCTTT.

This clonotype came up once. The genes are TRBV5-5 and TRBJ2-7; D remains unclear. The germline V gene encodes CDR1 SGHKS and CDR2 YYEKEE (reference sequence). V lost 4 bases and J 1 base, leaving 6 bases between the germline ends. This CDR3 spans 12 amino acids. CDR3 nucleotide sequence: TGTGCCAGCAGCCCGGAATCCTACGAGCAGTACTTC. Protein sequence: CASSPESYEQYF.

This chain uses TRBV19 with TRBJ1-4; no reliable D call. Germline lookup yields CDR1 LNHDA and CDR2 SQIVND (reference sequence). Trimming removed 6 bases at V and 0 bases at J, with 8 bases between. This CDR3 is built from 14 residues. CDR3 nucleotides: TGTGCCAGTAGGGGCTTGGCAACTAATGAAAAACTGTTTTTT. This sequence encodes CASRGLATNEKLFF.

The chain has TRBV10-3 and TRBJ1-1; D is unclear. Trimming removed 1 base from V and 8 bases from J, with 11 bases in between. CDR1 and CDR2 from the germline V gene are ENHRY and SYGVKD. CDR3 size: 13 residues. CDR3 sequence: CAISELSRREAFF. CDR3 DNA: TGTGCCATCAGTGAGTTGTCGAGGAGAGAAGCTTTCTTT.

This clonotype has just a few counts. This rearrangement joins TRBV6-1 to TRBJ1-2; 8 positions agree with TRBD1. The CDR3 runs 15 residues. The germline CDR1 and CDR2 sequences are MNHNS and SASEGT. Trimming at V came to 7 bases and at J to 5 bases, leaving 12 bases not matched to a gene. CDR3 loop: CASNGQGGFSYGYTF. The CDR3, as DNA: TGTGCCAGCAACGGACAGGGTGGTTTTTCGTATGGCTACACCTTC.

This clonotype occurred a few times. The CDR3 DNA follows: TGTGCCAGCAGTTACGGACCACCCCAAACCACCGGGGAGCTGTTTTTT. Translation: CASSYGPPQTTGELFF. The V gene is TRBV6-5, the J gene TRBJ2-2; D not certain. Trimming removed 2 bases at V and 4 bases at J, with 14 bases between. CDR1 MNHEY and CDR2 SVGAGI come from the germline V gene. The CDR3 is 16 amino acids.

This chain connects TRBV6-1 to TRBJ2-2, with D maybe TRBD2 (7 bases). CDR1 is MNHNS and CDR2 is SASEGT in the germline V gene. V dropped 5 bases and J dropped 4 bases, with 14 bases sitting between them. The CDR3 extends over 15 amino acids. The CDR3 protein is CASSPAGAITGELFF. In DNA, the CDR3 is TGTGCCAGCAGTCCCGCGGGGGCCATCACCGGGGAGCTGTTTTTT.

This chain connects TRBV6-2 or TRBV6-3 to TRBJ2-5; D may be TRBD2 (6 bases). Germline V gene data show CDR1 as MNHEY and CDR2 as SVGEGT. The CDR3 runs to 14 residues. V lost 5 bases to trimming and J lost 1 base, with 11 bases between them. The CDR3 loop reads CASSQGLLQETQYF. The CDR3 DNA sequence: TGTGCCAGCAGTCAAGGACTACTCCAAGAGACCCAGTACTTC.

This clonotype appeared a few times. The chain employs TRBV7-2 and TRBJ2-3; TRBD2 matches 11 bases. J gave up 1 base and V 4 bases, and 4 bases lay outside the gene matches. Per the germline V gene, CDR1 is SGHTA and CDR2 is FQGNSA. This CDR3 contains 16 residues. Here the CDR3 DNA reads TGTGCCAGCAGCTCTCCGGGACTAGCGGGCACAGATACGCAGTATTTT. Translating it yields CASSSPGLAGTDTQYF.

In nucleotides, the CDR3 is TGCGCCAGCTACCTCAGCGGCGCCCAGAAAGAGACCCAGTACTTC. Translation gives CASYLSGAQKETQYF. V and J are TRBV5-1 and TRBJ2-5, with D perhaps TRBD2 (5 bases). CDR3 length: 15 residues. Trimming stripped 7 bases from V and 3 bases from J, with 19 bases between. Germline V gives CDR1 SGHRS, CDR2 YFSETQ.

This clonotype appeared a few times. The chain has TRBV4-1 and TRBJ1-2; TRBD1 aligns across 9 bases. The CDR3 has 16 amino acids. CDR1 is MGHRA and CDR2 is YSYEKL in the germline V gene. Unmatched junction bases numbered 4, after V lost 2 bases and J lost 0 bases. As DNA, the CDR3 is TGCGCCAGCAGCCAACCCGGGACAGGGACTAACTATGGCTACACCTTC. Its protein is CASSQPGTGTNYGYTF.

The V call is TRBV5-6, the J call TRBJ2-5, with a tentative D call TRBD1 (6 bases). Trimming removed 3 bases from V and 0 bases from J, with 12 bases in between. The CDR3 consists of 15 residues. Germline lookup yields CDR1 SGHDT and CDR2 YYEEEE. CDR3 DNA sequence: TGTGCCAGCAGCTCCCGGACAGCCTACCAAGAGACCCAGTACTTC. Translated: CASSSRTAYQETQYF.

This clonotype was seen more than once but under ten times. This chain links TRBV6-1 with TRBJ2-6, with 7 bases identical to TRBD1. Germline assignment: CDR1 MNHNS and CDR2 SASEGT. The CDR3 length is 20 residues. Germline trimming cut 6 bases from V and 0 bases from J; bases unmatched to any gene: 17. CDR3 in amino acids: CASSSTTGRTIGSGANVLTF. CDR3 DNA: TGTGCCAGCAGCTCAACGACAGGGAGAACCATCGGCTCTGGGGCCAACGTCCTGACTTTC.

The rearrangement uses TRBV12-3 or TRBV12-4 and TRBJ1-6; D gene uncertain. The CDR3 is 13 residues long. Trimming shortened V by 5 bases and J by 10 bases, and 12 bases separated the two germline ends. CDR3 in DNA: TGTGCCAGCAGTGCCCACATATCGTCACCCCTCCACTTT. This sequence encodes CASSAHISSPLHF.

The chain is built from TRBV11-3 and TRBJ2-5; D call uncertain. Germline CDR1 and CDR2: SGHNT and YENEEA. V lost 1 base to trimming and J lost 1 base, with 16 bases between them. The CDR3 loop spans 17 amino acids. CDR3 sequence reads: CASSLGRSTDAQETQYF. DNA for the CDR3: TGTGCCAGCAGCTTAGGACGCTCAACAGACGCCCAAGAGACCCAGTACTTC.

The CDR3 loop is CASSPPLTLSESPDTQYF. DNA for the CDR3: TGTGCCAGCTCACCACCGCTAACCCTATCCGAAAGTCCAGATACGCAGTATTTT. The chain uses TRBV18 and TRBJ2-3; D unclear. CDR1 and CDR2 (germline): KGHSH, LQKENI. Trimming cost V 0 bases and J 4 bases, with 20 bases left between them. The CDR3 is made up of 18 amino acids.

The genes are TRBV7-2 and TRBJ1-2; 7 nucleotides line up with TRBD1. V was clipped by 2 bases and J by 4 bases; unmatched bases: 1. The germline gives CDR1 SGHTA, CDR2 FQGNSA. This CDR3 contains 13 residues. The CDR3 nucleotides are TGTGCCAGCAGCTTACCAGGGGGCTATGGCTACACCTTC. Amino acids: CASSLPGGYGYTF.

The sample holds a few counts of this clonotype. The chain carries TRBV7-9 and TRBJ1-4; D is undetermined. The V gene's germline CDR1 is SEHNR and CDR2 FQNEAQ (reference sequence). The CDR3 is made up of 15 amino acids. Trimming pared 1 base from V and 4 bases from J, leaving 10 bases between. CDR3 region: CASSLVYGSNEKLFF. The DNA for the CDR3 is TGTGCCAGCAGCTTAGTGTATGGGAGTAATGAAAAACTGTTTTTT.

V usage is TRBV10-1 and J usage is TRBJ2-7, with D unresolved. The CDR3 loop spans 11 amino acids. Trimming left V 6 bases short and J 11 bases short, with 14 bases between. Germline CDR1 reads WNHNN; CDR2 reads SYGVQD (reference sequence). The chain's CDR3 is CASSLPGPEYF. The CDR3, as DNA: TGCGCCAGCAGCCTACCGGGTCCGGAGTACTTC.

This clonotype was counted a few times. CDR3 region: CASSFRADNEQFF. In DNA form, the CDR3 reads TGTGCCAGCAGCTTTAGAGCCGACAATGAGCAGTTCTTC. V is TRBV7-9 and J is TRBJ2-1; D gene uncertain. This CDR3 spans 13 amino acids. Between the trimmed V and J ends, which lost 3 bases and 5 bases, there was a span of 8 bases. Germline V gene data show CDR1 as SEHNR and CDR2 as FQNEAQ (reference sequence).

The chain carries TRBV30 and TRBJ1-1, with 9 bases fitting TRBD1. The CDR3 runs 14 residues. The germline V gene encodes CDR1 GTSNPN and CDR2 SVGIG (reference sequence). V was clipped by 5 bases and J by 3 bases; unmatched bases: 7. The CDR3 reads CAWGQGTTHTEAFF. The DNA for the CDR3 is TGTGCCTGGGGACAGGGGACGACCCACACTGAAGCTTTCTTT.

The chain is built from TRBV30 and TRBJ2-5; possible D gene TRBD2, 6 bases. This CDR3 comprises 16 residues. Germline CDR1 GTSNPN, CDR2 SVGIG (reference sequence). V lost 0 bases, J lost 5 bases, and 19 bases lay in between. CDR3 in DNA: TGTGCCTGGAGTGTACGCGTAGCGGAGGGTTCGGAGACCCAGTACTTC. Its translation: CAWSVRVAEGSETQYF.

The V call is TRBV2, the J call TRBJ2-5, with 15 bases identical to TRBD2. The CDR3 is 18 amino acids. From germline, CDR1 is SNHLY and CDR2 FYNNEI. The trim removed 0 bases at V and 4 bases at J, leaving 6 bases unmatched. CDR3 in DNA: TGTGCCAGCAGTGAAGCGCGTCGGACTAGCGGGAGGGTAGAGACCCAGTACTTC. Amino acids: CASSEARRTSGRVETQYF.

This clonotype showed up just a few times. The V and J genes are TRBV6-1 and TRBJ1-2; possible D gene TRBD1, 5 bases. Germline CDR1 MNHNS, CDR2 SASEGT. The CDR3 runs 14 residues. V was pared by 6 bases and J by 3 bases, with 14 bases between. This CDR3 is CASSRDAVYYGYTF. The CDR3 DNA follows: TGTGCCAGCAGCCGGGACGCCGTCTACTATGGCTACACCTTC.

In its sample, this clonotype ranks as medium-sized. The chain has TRBV24-1 and TRBJ1-5, with a weak D call TRBD1 (5 bases). Germline CDR1 KGHDR, CDR2 SFDVKD. The V end was cut by 6 bases, the J end by 2 bases, with 7 bases between. This CDR3 comprises 13 residues. Here the CDR3 DNA reads TGTGCCACCAGTACAGGAGGCAATCAGCCCCAGCATTTT. Translated, it gives CATSTGGNQPQHF.

The sample holds a few counts of this clonotype. The chain combines TRBV5-4 with TRBJ2-1, with TRBD1 matching over 7 bases. Trimming cost V 5 bases and J 7 bases; bases outside gene matches: 6. There are 13 residues in the CDR3. Germline assignment: CDR1 SGHNT and CDR2 YYREEE (reference sequence). CDR3 residues: CASRNRGRNEQFF. CDR3 nucleotide sequence: TGTGCCAGCAGGAACAGGGGCAGGAATGAGCAGTTCTTC. Supplemented by reference TRBV5-4 and TRBJ2-1, the full variable domain reads ETGVTQSPTHLIKTRGQQVTLRCSSQSGHNTVSWYQQALGQGPQFIFQYYREEENGRGNFPPRFSGLQFPNYSSELNVNALELDDSALYLCASRNRGRNEQFFGPGTRLTVL.

V gene TRBV7-9 combines with J gene TRBJ2-7; a weak D match, TRBD1 (6 bases). The CDR3 has 12 residues. The germline gives CDR1 SEHNR, CDR2 FQNEAQ (reference sequence). Trimming removed 7 bases from V and 3 bases from J, with 10 bases in between. DNA of the CDR3: TGTGCCAGCAACGGACAGAGCTACGAGCAGTACTTC. It translates to CASNGQSYEQYF.